This T cell receptor beta chain appears in the sequencing data of a study of early T cells in non-severe SARS-CoV-2 infection. TCRdb re-called the 5' RACE reads with MiXCR, one entry per CDR3 protein. The sample lists roughly 47,000 distinct CDR3 sequences; around 6.9% were seen once. Notes on the study in general: Anti-spike CD8 specificities were favored by VDJdb matching, whose results missed private and CD4 specificities.

This clonotype was observed a few times. Its antigen is currently unknown. The origin of this receptor is an adult who was a healthcare worker with PCR-confirmed SARS-CoV-2 infection or an uninfected control (not recorded which). Source: whole blood, taken at baseline.

The DNA of the CDR3 is TGTGCCAGCAGCTTGGAACCCCAGGGGCCAGAGACCCAGTACTTC. Protein: CASSLEPQGPETQYF. The rearrangement links TRBV5-4 to TRBJ2-5; possible D gene TRBD1, 6 bases. The CDR3 consists of 15 residues. Trimming took off 0 bases at V and 4 bases at J, with 13 bases between the two ends. The germline gives CDR1 SGHNT, CDR2 YYREEE (reference sequence).